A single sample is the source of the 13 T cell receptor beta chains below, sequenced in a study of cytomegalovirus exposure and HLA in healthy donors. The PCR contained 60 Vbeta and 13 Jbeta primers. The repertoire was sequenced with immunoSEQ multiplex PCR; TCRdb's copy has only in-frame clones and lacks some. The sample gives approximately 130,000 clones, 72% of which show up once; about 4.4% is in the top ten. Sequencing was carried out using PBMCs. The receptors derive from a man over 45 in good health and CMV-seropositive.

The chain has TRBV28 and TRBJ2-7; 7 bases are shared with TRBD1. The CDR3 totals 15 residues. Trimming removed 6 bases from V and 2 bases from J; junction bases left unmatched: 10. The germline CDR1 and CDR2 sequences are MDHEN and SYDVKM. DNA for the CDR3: TGTGCCAGCAGGCGTACAGGGGTGCCCACCTACGAGCAGTACTTC. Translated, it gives CASRRTGVPTYEQYF.

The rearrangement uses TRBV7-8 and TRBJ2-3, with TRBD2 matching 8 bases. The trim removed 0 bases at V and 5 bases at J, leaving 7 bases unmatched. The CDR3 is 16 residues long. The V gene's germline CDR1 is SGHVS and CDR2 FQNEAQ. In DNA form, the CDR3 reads TGTGCCAGCAGCTTAGCGAGGCCGGGAGGGAAAGATACGCAGTATTTT. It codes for CASSLARPGGKDTQYF.

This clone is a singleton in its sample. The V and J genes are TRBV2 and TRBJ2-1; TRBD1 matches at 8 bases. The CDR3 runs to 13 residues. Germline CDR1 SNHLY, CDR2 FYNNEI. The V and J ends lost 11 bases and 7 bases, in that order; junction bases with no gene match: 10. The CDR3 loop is CALGQGAPNEQFF. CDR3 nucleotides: TGTGCCCTCGGGCAGGGGGCTCCTAATGAGCAGTTCTTC.

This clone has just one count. The DNA for the CDR3 is TGTGCCAGCAGCTTACGAGAGATGAACACTGAAGCTTTCTTT. Its translation is CASSLREMNTEAFF. The rearrangement uses TRBV7-9 and TRBJ1-1; D not resolved. Germline assignment: CDR1 SEHNR and CDR2 FQNEAQ (reference sequence). Trimming cost V 2 bases and J 0 bases, with 7 bases left between them. This CDR3 spans 14 amino acids.

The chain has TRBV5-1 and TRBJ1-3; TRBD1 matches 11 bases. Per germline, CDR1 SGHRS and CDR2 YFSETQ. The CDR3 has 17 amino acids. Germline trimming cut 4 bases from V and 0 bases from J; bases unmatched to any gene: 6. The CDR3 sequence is CASSLGQGAHSGNTIYF. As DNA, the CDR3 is TGCGCCAGCAGCCTCGGACAGGGGGCCCACTCTGGAAACACCATATATTTT.

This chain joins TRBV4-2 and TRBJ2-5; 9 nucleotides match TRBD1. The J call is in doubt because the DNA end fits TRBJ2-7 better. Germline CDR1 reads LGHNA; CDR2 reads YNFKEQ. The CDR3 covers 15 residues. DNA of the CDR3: TGTGCCAGCAGCCCGGACAGGGGCGGTGTCTACGAGCAGTACTTC. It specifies CASSPDRGGVYEQYF.

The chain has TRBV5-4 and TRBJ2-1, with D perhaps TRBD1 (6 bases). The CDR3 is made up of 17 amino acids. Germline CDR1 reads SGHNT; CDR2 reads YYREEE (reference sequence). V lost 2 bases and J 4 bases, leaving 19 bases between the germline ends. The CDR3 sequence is CASSFGAGARGYNEQFF. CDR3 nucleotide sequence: TGTGCCAGCAGCTTCGGGGCAGGGGCTCGGGGTTACAATGAGCAGTTCTTC.

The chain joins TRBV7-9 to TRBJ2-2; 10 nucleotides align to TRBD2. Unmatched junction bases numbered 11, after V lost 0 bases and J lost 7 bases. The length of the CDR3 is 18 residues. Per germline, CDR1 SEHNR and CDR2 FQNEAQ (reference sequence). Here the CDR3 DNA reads TGTGCCAGCAGCTTAGCACGAACGGGACTAGCGATAGTCGGGGAGCTGTTTTTT. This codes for CASSLARTGLAIVGELFF.

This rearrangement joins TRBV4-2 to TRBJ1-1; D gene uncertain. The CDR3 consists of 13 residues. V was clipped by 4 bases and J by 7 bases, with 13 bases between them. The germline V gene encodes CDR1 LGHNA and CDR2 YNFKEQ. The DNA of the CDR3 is TGTGCCAGCAGCCCTCCCGGCGGTGGTGAAGCTTTCTTT. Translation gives CASSPPGGGEAFF.

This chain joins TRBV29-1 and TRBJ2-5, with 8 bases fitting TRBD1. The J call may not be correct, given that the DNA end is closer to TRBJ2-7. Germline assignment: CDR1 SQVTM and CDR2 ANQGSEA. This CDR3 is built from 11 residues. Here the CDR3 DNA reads TGCAGCGTAGGGACAGGCGACGAGCAGTACTTC. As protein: CSVGTGDEQYF.

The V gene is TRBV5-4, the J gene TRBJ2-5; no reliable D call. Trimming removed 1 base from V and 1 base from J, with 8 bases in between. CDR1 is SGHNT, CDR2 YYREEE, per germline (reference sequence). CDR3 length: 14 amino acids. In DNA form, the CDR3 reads TGTGCCAGCAGCTTGTCTCACACCCAAGAGACCCAGTACTTC. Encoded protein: CASSLSHTQETQYF.

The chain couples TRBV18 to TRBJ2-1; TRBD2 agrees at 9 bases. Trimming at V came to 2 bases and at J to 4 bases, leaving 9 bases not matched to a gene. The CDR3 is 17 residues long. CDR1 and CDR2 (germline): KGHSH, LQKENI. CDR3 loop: CASSPRGRGGQYNEQFF. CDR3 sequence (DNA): TGTGCCAGCTCACCAAGGGGGCGGGGGGGCCAGTACAATGAGCAGTTCTTC. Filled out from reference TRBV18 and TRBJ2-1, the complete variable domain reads NAGVMQNPRHLVRRRGQEARLRCSPMKGHSHVYWYRQLPEEGLKFMVYLQKENIIDESGMPKERFSAEFPKEGPSILRIQQVVRGDSAAYFCASSPRGRGGQYNEQFFGPGTRLTVL.

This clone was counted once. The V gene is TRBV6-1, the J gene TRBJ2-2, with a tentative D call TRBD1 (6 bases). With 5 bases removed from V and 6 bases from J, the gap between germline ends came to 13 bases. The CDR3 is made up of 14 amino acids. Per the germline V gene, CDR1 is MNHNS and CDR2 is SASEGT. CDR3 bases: TGTGCCAGCAGTTTACAGGGTCCCTCCGGGGAGCTGTTTTTT. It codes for CASSLQGPSGELFF.